This T cell receptor beta chain appears in the sequencing data of a study of T cell repertoires in cytomegalovirus infection. TCRdb passed the reads through MiXCR, listing each CDR3 protein once. This sample has around 190,000 distinct CDR3 sequences, with roughly an eighth found just once. This clonotype was found many times. This TCR derives from a human donor in good health (CMV status not recorded). Some clones in this sample may be carry-over from other donors' samples. Specimen: PBMCs.

The CDR3 bases are TGTGCCAGCAGCTTAGACAGTCCCACAGATACGCAGTATTTT. It encodes CASSLDSPTDTQYF. The rearrangement joins TRBV7-2 to TRBJ2-3; D is ambiguous. V lost 1 base, J lost 2 bases, and 7 bases lay in between. The CDR3 covers 14 residues. Germline lookup yields CDR1 SGHTA and CDR2 FQGNSA.